This TCR beta chain was identified in a study of long-term antiretroviral therapy in people with HIV. About the research overall: When the earliest samples were collected, ART was typically delayed until CD4 counts fell.

Survey-level resolution applied to immunoSEQ assay v3.0. The assay was immunoSEQ multiplex PCR, and TCRdb's table has in-frame clones only and misses some. Seen here are around 16,000 clones, about 80% observed once, and the top ten hold about 14%. Each specimen consisted of about 0.95-10 million cryopreserved PBMC prior to extraction of DNA. Study-wide results and caveats: The study found that diversity rose after ART but stayed below transplant donor controls. Repertoire dominance by clones expanded before ART was seen at all time points.

Germline CDR1 is MNHEY and CDR2 is SMNVEV (reference sequence). This CDR3 is built from 13 residues. The ends were cut back, 3 bases at V and 8 bases at J, with 11 bases in the middle. This clone is judged medium-sized (0.01 to 0.1%). The target antigen is unknown. The sequencing used unsorted PBMCs, collected 1.5 years before starting antiretroviral therapy. This receptor was obtained from a woman in her forties or fifties with HIV. The rearrangement links TRBV27 to TRBJ2-1, with D possibly being TRBD1 or TRBD2 (5 bases each). The CDR3 DNA follows: TGTGCCAGCAGTTTTAGCGCAGGGCATGAGCAGTTCTTC. It encodes CASSFSAGHEQFF.